This is a list of T cell receptor beta chains from one sample in a study of technical replicates of blood from several donors. Some clones are missing from TCRdb's copy, which holds only in-frame ones; the method was immunoSEQ multiplex PCR. The table shows roughly 71,000 clones, with around 95% occurring only once. The source material was T cells isolated from PBMCs. Every receptor here comes from a human donor in good health. Each CDR3 is given with its conserved first and last residue. D genes are given only for firm matches. Only part of the rows carry a size: once, few, many, or a class if the clone is expanded.

d_gene: .; len: 14; j_gene: TRBJ2-2; v_gene: TRBV6-5; abundance: .; CDR3nt: TGTGCCAGCAGTTATGGACTAAACACCGGGGAGCTGTTTTTT; CDR3aa: CASSYGLNTGELFF
d_gene: TRBD1; len: 13; j_gene: TRBJ1-1; v_gene: TRBV5-1; abundance: .; CDR3nt: TGCGCCAGCAGCAAGGACAGGGTTCAGAGGGCTTTCTTT; CDR3aa: CASSKDRVQRAFF
d_gene: TRBD1; len: 15; j_gene: TRBJ1-5; v_gene: TRBV5-8; abundance: .; CDR3nt: TGTGCCAGCAGCTTCCCGGGACAGGGGTCTCAGCCCCAGCATTTT; CDR3aa: CASSFPGQGSQPQHF
d_gene: .; len: 14; j_gene: TRBJ1-5; v_gene: TRBV28; abundance: .; CDR3nt: TGTGCCAGCAGTTTATTGGGAGGGGGTCAGCCCCAGCATTTT; CDR3aa: CASSLLGGGQPQHF
d_gene: .; len: 15; j_gene: TRBJ2-7; v_gene: TRBV10-2; abundance: once; CDR3nt: TGCGCCAGCAGCAGGCAAAATAGCGTCGTCAACGAGCAGTACTTC; CDR3aa: CASSRQNSVVNEQYF
d_gene: .; len: 12; j_gene: TRBJ2-7; v_gene: TRBV5-5; abundance: once; CDR3nt: TGTGCCAGCAGCTTGGAAAAGACAAAGCAGTACTTC; CDR3aa: CASSLEKTKQYF
d_gene: .; len: 22; j_gene: TRBJ2-3; v_gene: TRBV27; abundance: .; CDR3nt: TGTGCCAGTGTGTCCAGCTACCCATATCGGAGGGCCCTGCTTAACTTCACAGATACGCAGTATTTT; CDR3aa: CASVSSYPYRRALLNFTDTQYF
d_gene: TRBD2; len: 17; j_gene: TRBJ2-1; v_gene: TRBV5-6; abundance: .; CDR3nt: TGTGCCAGCAGGAGAGAGGCCGGGACTAGCGGATACAATGAGCAGTTCTTC; CDR3aa: CASRREAGTSGYNEQFF
d_gene: .; len: 10; j_gene: TRBJ2-7; v_gene: TRBV7-2; abundance: once; CDR3nt: TGTGCCAGCAGCCCGTACGAGCAGTACTTC; CDR3aa: CASSPYEQYF
d_gene: TRBD2; len: 15; j_gene: TRBJ2-7; v_gene: TRBV11-2; abundance: .; CDR3nt: TGTGCCAGCAGCTCTGAGGGCGGGAGTGCCTACGAGCAGTACTTC; CDR3aa: CASSSEGGSAYEQYF
d_gene: TRBD1; len: 15; j_gene: TRBJ2-7; v_gene: TRBV5-4; abundance: .; CDR3nt: TGTGCCAGCAGCGGGACAGGGTTCAGCTCCTACGAGCAGTACTTC; CDR3aa: CASSGTGFSSYEQYF
d_gene: .; len: 13; j_gene: TRBJ2-3; v_gene: TRBV29-1; abundance: .; CDR3nt: TGCAGCCCCGGTCGCCCCGGCACAGATACGCAGTATTTT; CDR3aa: CSPGRPGTDTQYF
d_gene: .; len: 14; j_gene: TRBJ1-1; v_gene: TRBV5-1; abundance: .; CDR3nt: TGCGCCAGCAGCTTAAGGGGGGGTGGCACTGAAGCTTTCTTT; CDR3aa: CASSLRGGGTEAFF
d_gene: .; len: 13; j_gene: TRBJ1-4; v_gene: TRBV27; abundance: .; CDR3nt: TGTGCCAGCAGCCGGGAGCGACGGGAAAAACTGTTTTTT; CDR3aa: CASSRERREKLFF
d_gene: .; len: 14; j_gene: TRBJ2-7; v_gene: TRBV10-3; abundance: few; CDR3nt: TGTGCCATCAGTGAAACGGACAACCGTCTCGAGCAGTACTTC; CDR3aa: CAISETDNRLEQYF
d_gene: .; len: 15; j_gene: TRBJ1-3; v_gene: TRBV6-5; abundance: .; CDR3nt: TGTGCCAGCAGTTACTCGAGTACGGCTGGAAACACCATATATTTT; CDR3aa: CASSYSSTAGNTIYF
d_gene: TRBD1; len: 14; j_gene: TRBJ2-7; v_gene: TRBV5-1; abundance: .; CDR3nt: TGCGCCAGCAGCCGGACAGGGGGAACCTACGAGCAGTACTTC; CDR3aa: CASSRTGGTYEQYF
d_gene: TRBD2; len: 16; j_gene: TRBJ2-7; v_gene: TRBV6-6; abundance: .; CDR3nt: TGTGCCAGCAGGCCGGAGACTAGCGGGTACACCTACGAGCAGTACTTC; CDR3aa: CASRPETSGYTYEQYF
d_gene: .; len: 17; j_gene: TRBJ2-1; v_gene: TRBV28; abundance: .; CDR3nt: TGTGCCAGCAGTGGCCCTGCAGGGGTAGCGAAATACAATGAGCAGTTCTTC; CDR3aa: CASSGPAGVAKYNEQFF
d_gene: TRBD2; len: 15; j_gene: TRBJ2-1; v_gene: TRBV29-1; abundance: .; CDR3nt: TGCAGCGTTGAACGGACTGGCGGGAGGGTCTATGAGCAGTTCTTC; CDR3aa: CSVERTGGRVYEQFF
d_gene: .; len: 14; j_gene: TRBJ2-7; v_gene: TRBV7-6; abundance: .; CDR3nt: TGTGCCAGCAGCTCGACGGGACAATTCGACGAGCAGTACTTC; CDR3aa: CASSSTGQFDEQYF
d_gene: TRBD2; len: 17; j_gene: TRBJ2-2; v_gene: TRBV5-1; abundance: .; CDR3nt: TGCGCCAGCAGCCCGAGGGCGGGAGTTCGCGTAACCGGGGAGCTGTTTTTT; CDR3aa: CASSPRAGVRVTGELFF